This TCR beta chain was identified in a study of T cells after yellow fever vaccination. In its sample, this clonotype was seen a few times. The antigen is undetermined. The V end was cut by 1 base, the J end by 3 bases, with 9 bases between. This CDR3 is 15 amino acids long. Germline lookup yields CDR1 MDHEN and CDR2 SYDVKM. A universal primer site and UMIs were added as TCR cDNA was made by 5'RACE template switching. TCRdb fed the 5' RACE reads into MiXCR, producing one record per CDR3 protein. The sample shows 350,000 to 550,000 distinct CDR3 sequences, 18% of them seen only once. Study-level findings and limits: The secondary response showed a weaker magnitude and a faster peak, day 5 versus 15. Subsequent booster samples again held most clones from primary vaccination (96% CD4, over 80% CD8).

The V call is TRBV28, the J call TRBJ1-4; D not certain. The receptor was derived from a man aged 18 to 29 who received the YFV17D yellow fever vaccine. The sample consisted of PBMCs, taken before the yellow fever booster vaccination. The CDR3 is CASSLFAQPNEKLFF. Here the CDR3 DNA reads TGTGCCAGCAGTTTATTTGCACAGCCTAATGAAAAACTGTTTTTT.